The next 9 T cell receptor beta chains were all read from a single sample in a study of T cells in narcolepsy. Assay used: immunoSEQ multiplex PCR; TCRdb lists only in-frame clones, some missing. The sample lists 25,000 to 35,000 clones, roughly four fifths occurring once. Material for sequencing was memory (CD45RA-) CD4+ T cells from blood. These receptors were taken from a human donor in good health.

V and J are TRBV2 and TRBJ1-6; TRBD1 aligns across 8 bases. With V trimmed by 6 bases and J by 6 bases, 7 bases remained unmatched. Germline CDR1 and CDR2: SNHLY and FYNNEI. The CDR3 consists of 15 residues. The CDR3, as DNA: TGTGCCAGCAGCCAAGACGACAGGGGTAATTCACCCCTCCACTTT. It translates to CASSQDDRGNSPLHF.

This chain joins TRBV6-5 and TRBJ1-1, with TRBD1 matching 7 bases. Germline V CDR1 and CDR2: MNHEY, SVGAGI. The CDR3 is 14 residues long. Germline trimming cut 4 bases from V and 2 bases from J; bases unmatched to any gene: 4. The CDR3 DNA reads TGTGCCAGCAGTTCTACAGGGGTCAACACTGAAGCTTTCTTT. Its translation is CASSSTGVNTEAFF.

The chain couples TRBV6-1 to TRBJ1-5; the D gene is possibly TRBD1 (5 bases). V was clipped by 4 bases and J by 1 base, with 17 bases between them. Looked up from germline, CDR1 is MNHNS and CDR2 is SASEGT. The CDR3 has 17 amino acids. The CDR3 protein is CASSGAEAGISNQPQHF. Here the CDR3 DNA reads TGTGCCAGCAGTGGGGCAGAGGCAGGGATCAGCAATCAGCCCCAGCATTTT.

The V call is TRBV29-1, the J call TRBJ1-5; 11 bases match TRBD1. Looked up from germline, CDR1 is SQVTM and CDR2 is ANQGSEA. The CDR3 extends over 18 amino acids. The V and J ends lost 4 bases and 2 bases, in that order; junction bases with no gene match: 13. The CDR3 DNA is TGCAGCGTTGTCCTGGCACGTTCGGGACAGGGGGGCAATCAGCCCCAGCATTTT. It specifies CSVVLARSGQGGNQPQHF.

The rearrangement uses TRBV4-3 and TRBJ2-3, with D unresolved. The V end was cut by 0 bases, the J end by 0 bases, with 10 bases between. Germline V gene lookup returns CDR1 LGHNA and CDR2 YSLEER. The CDR3 length is 16 residues. The CDR3 is CASSQDFSLSTDTQYF. The CDR3 region has the DNA TGCGCCAGCAGCCAAGATTTTAGCTTGAGCACAGATACGCAGTATTTT.

The V gene is TRBV10-3, the J gene TRBJ2-3, with 7 bases fitting TRBD1. Germline-derived CDR1 and CDR2 are ENHRY and SYGVKD. The CDR3 is 16 residues long. Trimming took 8 bases from V and 8 from J; bases not matched to a gene: 19. The CDR3, as DNA: TGTGCCATCTCCCCGGGACAGTCTTGGACTGGGGGTACGCAGTATTTT. Its translation: CAISPGQSWTGGTQYF.

In nucleotides, the CDR3 is TGTGCCTGGAGTGTAGGTGGTTCAGAGACCCAGTACTTC. Encoded protein: CAWSVGGSETQYF. This chain links TRBV30 with TRBJ2-5; D unclear. The CDR3 totals 13 residues. Per the germline V gene, CDR1 is GTSNPN and CDR2 is SVGIG (reference sequence). The germline V and J ends were trimmed by 0 bases and 4 bases, with 9 bases remaining between them.

This clone was detected only once. This chain uses TRBV2 with TRBJ1-6; tentative D call: TRBD1 (6 bases). V was pared by 6 bases and J by 10 bases, with 16 bases between. CDR1 and CDR2 from the germline V gene are SNHLY and FYNNEI. The CDR3 is 14 residues long. Here the CDR3 DNA reads TGTGCCAGCAGGGCACGAGGGGGTGGGTCACCCCTCCACTTT. This codes for CASRARGGGSPLHF.

The J gene is TRBJ2-2, the V gene TRBV5-5; D is possibly TRBD1 (6 bases). CDR3 length equals 16 residues. Trimming took off 2 bases at V and 4 bases at J, with 15 bases between the two ends. Germline CDR1 is SGHKS and CDR2 is YYEKEE (reference sequence). CDR3 in amino acids: CASSLFGGDATGELFF. CDR3 DNA sequence: TGTGCCAGCAGCTTATTTGGGGGCGATGCCACCGGGGAGCTGTTTTTT.